This section outlines one TCR beta chain sequence together with its context. As yet, its antigen is unknown. Regulatory T cells were sorted as CD4+CD25hiCD127low/negative. Clones were read by immunoSEQ multiplex PCR, and TCRdb kept only the in-frame ones, dropping some. The sample lists about 26,000 clones, around 93% seen once, with about 1% in the top ten. The data stem from a study of B cell selection in AIRE deficiency. Overall study results and limits: Shorter CDR3s marked shared Treg sequences, biased toward few non-templated insertions. Of approximately 3,700 shared Treg TCRbeta sequences, over 30% were healthy-only, 9.3% patient-only. AIRE-deficient Tconv and Treg repertoires matched healthy donors in TCRBV, CDR3 length, diversity.

The CDR3 is 15 amino acids. Germline V gene sequence: CDR1 SGHVS, CDR2 FQNEAQ. The V end was cut by 2 bases, the J end by 0 bases, with 10 bases between. This TCR derives from a human donor in good health. The sequencing input was CD4+CD25+ Tregs sorted from PBMCs. The chain is built from TRBV7-8 and TRBJ1-1, with TRBD1 as a possible D gene (6 bases). The CDR3 DNA reads as TGTGCCAGCAGCTTAAAGGACAGCATGAACACTGAAGCTTTCTTT. It is translated as CASSLKDSMNTEAFF.